Listed below are T cell receptor beta chains from one sample, sequenced in a study of blood T cell repertoires in COVID-19. Assay used: immunoSEQ multiplex PCR; TCRdb lists only in-frame clones, some missing. The table lists about 150,000 clones, 80% of them singletons. Sequenced input: peripheral blood. These receptors all stem from a man in his 60s with active or convalescent COVID-19. CDR3s include the opening cysteine and the closing phenylalanine or tryptophan. D genes are given only for firm matches. Expanded clones are given a class, and other clones once, few, many or no size at all.

d_gene	abundance	j_gene	v_gene	CDR3nt	CDR3aa
-	once	TRBJ2-7	TRBV2	TGTGCCAGCAGTGCCCTGGGTCGGGGCGAGCAGTACTTC	CASSALGRGEQYF
-	-	TRBJ2-1	TRBV6-2/TRBV6-3	TGTGCCAGCAGTCGTCAGTTACCCCCCCACAATGAGCAGTTCTTC	CASSRQLPPHNEQFF
TRBD1	-	TRBJ1-2	TRBV5-1	TGCGCCAGCAGCGCCGGGACAGGGGGTATGGGCTACACCTTC	CASSAGTGGMGYTF
-	-	TRBJ2-5	TRBV3-1/TRBV3-2	TGTGCCAGCAGCCAAGCCAAGGTCGGGGGGCTGGAGACCCAGTACTTC	CASSQAKVGGLETQYF
TRBD1	-	TRBJ2-7	TRBV30	TGTGCCTATTGGGACAGGGGGCACGAGCAGTACTTC	CAYWDRGHEQYF
-	few	TRBJ1-4	TRBV7-3	TGTGCCAGCAGCTACAATCAGGGATCAACTAATGAAAAACTGTTTTTT	CASSYNQGSTNEKLFF
TRBD1	-	TRBJ1-5	TRBV4-2	TGTGCCAGCAGCCAAGCCCCCTCGACAGGGGTTGAGCCCCAGCATTTT	CASSQAPSTGVEPQHF
-	-	TRBJ1-4	TRBV19	TGTGCCAGTACCCGCCGCGGGGGAACTAATGAAAAACTGTTTTTT	CASTRRGGTNEKLFF
TRBD2	-	TRBJ2-1	TRBV7-3	TGTGCCAGCAGCCCGACCGGGACTAGCGGCTTCTATGAGCAGTTCTTC	CASSPTGTSGFYEQFF
-	-	TRBJ1-2	TRBV4-2	TGTGCCAGCAGCCAAGATCGTACGGGGAATGGCTACACCTTC	CASSQDRTGNGYTF
-	-	TRBJ1-2	TRBV7-3	TGTGCCAGCAGCTCAGGGTATGGCTACACCTTC	CASSSGYGYTF
TRBD2	-	TRBJ2-1	TRBV6-5	TGTGCCAGCAGTTACCGGACTAGCGGCCACAATGAGCAGTTCTTC	CASSYRTSGHNEQFF
-	once	TRBJ2-1	TRBV5-1	TGCGCCAGCACCTCGACAGGGGGGACTAGGAGCTCCTACAATGAGCAGTTCTTC	CASTSTGGTRSSYNEQFF
TRBD1	-	TRBJ1-1	TRBV6-5	TGTGCCAGCAAAGGGGGCATATTGAACACTGAAGCTTTCTTT	CASKGGILNTEAFF
-	many	TRBJ2-5	TRBV5-4	TGTGCCAGCAGCTTGGCCCCGGGTAGGGGGCAAGAGACCCAGTACTTC	CASSLAPGRGQETQYF
-	-	TRBJ2-7	TRBV27	TGTGCCAGCAGTTGGCAGGGAGGCGAGCAGTACTTC	CASSWQGGEQYF
TRBD2	-	TRBJ2-7	TRBV7-2	TGTGCCAGCAGCTTAGGAGTGCGGGAGGGTTTCGAGCAGTACTTC	CASSLGVREGFEQYF
TRBD1	-	TRBJ2-1	TRBV27	TGTGCCAGCAGTTTAGGGCCGGGACAGGGCAATGAGCAGTTCTTC	CASSLGPGQGNEQFF
TRBD1	few	TRBJ1-5	TRBV3-1/TRBV3-2	TGTGCCAGCAGTGACAGGGGGTATCAGCCCCAGCATTTT	CASSDRGYQPQHF
TRBD2	-	TRBJ2-3	TRBV5-1	TGCGCCAGCAGCTTACCGGCGGGAGAAGCAGATACGCAGTATTTT	CASSLPAGEADTQYF
-	-	TRBJ1-2	TRBV19	TGTGCCAGTAGTCGCCAAGGACTCGCTGGCTATGGCTACACCTTC	CASSRQGLAGYGYTF
TRBD2	few	TRBJ2-1	TRBV7-3	TGTGCCAGCAGCCTGGGACTAGCGGGAGACGAGCAGTTCTTC	CASSLGLAGDEQFF
-	-	TRBJ1-2	TRBV28	TGTGCCAGCAGTTTAACATGGGCAGTCCCTACCTTC	CASSLTWAVPTF
TRBD2	-	TRBJ2-1	TRBV11-3	TGTGCCAGCAGCACTACTAGCGGGGGGCACAATGAGCAGTTCTTC	CASSTTSGGHNEQFF
TRBD2	-	TRBJ2-7	TRBV28	TGTGCCAGCCTCGGGGGTGCTAGCGGACTCTACGAGCAGTACTTC	CASLGGASGLYEQYF
-	-	TRBJ2-5	TRBV2	TGTGCCAGCAGAGAAGGGCTCGAGACCCAGTACTTC	CASREGLETQYF
TRBD2	-	TRBJ2-7	TRBV4-3	TGCGCCAGCAGCCTGACTAGCGGGAGTGGATACGAGCAGTACTTC	CASSLTSGSGYEQYF
TRBD1	-	TRBJ1-5	TRBV5-6	TGTGCCAGCAGCTTGGGGGGACAGGGAAGGGGTCAGCCCCAGCATTTT	CASSLGGQGRGQPQHF
-	once	TRBJ2-3	TRBV5-4	TGTGCCAGCACTCAGGGGAGGGGTGGCACAGATACGCAGTATTTT	CASTQGRGGTDTQYF
TRBD1	-	TRBJ1-3	TRBV6-5	TGTGCCAGCAGTTACAAGGGTCCGGGACAGGGAAACACCATATATTTT	CASSYKGPGQGNTIYF
TRBD2	-	TRBJ2-7	TRBV6-5	TGTGCCAGCACCTATGGGCGGGAGGAGGGCGAGCAGTACTTC	CASTYGREEGEQYF
-	-	TRBJ2-5	TRBV29-1	TGCAGCGTCGACCAACTAGCCCGGGAGACCCAGTACTTC	CSVDQLARETQYF
TRBD1	-	TRBJ1-1	TRBV28	TGTGCCAGCAGTTCCCCCCGGGACAGCCTGAACACTGAAGCTTTCTTT	CASSSPRDSLNTEAFF
-	-	TRBJ1-1	TRBV11-2	TGTGCCAGCAGCCCCCCGGGGATGAACACTGAAGCTTTCTTT	CASSPPGMNTEAFF
-	few	TRBJ2-1	TRBV6-5	TGTGCCAGCACCCGTGTAATATACAATGAGCAGTTCTTC	CASTRVIYNEQFF
TRBD2	-	TRBJ2-1	TRBV28	TGTGCCAGCAGTCCCCTTTACGGGAGGTACAATGAGCAGTTCTTC	CASSPLYGRYNEQFF
-	-	TRBJ1-3	TRBV6-5	TGTGCCAGCAGTTACGGTGGAGGGTTTGGAAACACCATATATTTT	CASSYGGGFGNTIYF
-	-	TRBJ1-5	TRBV19	TGTGCCAGTAGTATCTTAATTGGGAGAGGGGGGGCCTCTAATCAGCCCCAGCATTTT	CASSILIGRGGASNQPQHF
TRBD1	-	TRBJ1-6	TRBV9	TGTGCCAGCAGCGTAGGTCCCCCCGGACAGGGGCCGTCACCCCTCCACTTT	CASSVGPPGQGPSPLHF
TRBD1	-	TRBJ1-1	TRBV29-1	TGCAGCGTGCTGACAGGGATGGGGACTGAAGCTTTCTTT	CSVLTGMGTEAFF
TRBD1	-	TRBJ2-5	TRBV4-3	TGCGCCAGCAGCCAAAACAGGGGTGGAGAGACCCAGTACTTC	CASSQNRGGETQYF
TRBD2	-	TRBJ2-2	TRBV5-4	TGTGCCAGCTCCACGGCGGGAGGGGGCACCGGGGAGCTGTTTTTT	CASSTAGGGTGELFF